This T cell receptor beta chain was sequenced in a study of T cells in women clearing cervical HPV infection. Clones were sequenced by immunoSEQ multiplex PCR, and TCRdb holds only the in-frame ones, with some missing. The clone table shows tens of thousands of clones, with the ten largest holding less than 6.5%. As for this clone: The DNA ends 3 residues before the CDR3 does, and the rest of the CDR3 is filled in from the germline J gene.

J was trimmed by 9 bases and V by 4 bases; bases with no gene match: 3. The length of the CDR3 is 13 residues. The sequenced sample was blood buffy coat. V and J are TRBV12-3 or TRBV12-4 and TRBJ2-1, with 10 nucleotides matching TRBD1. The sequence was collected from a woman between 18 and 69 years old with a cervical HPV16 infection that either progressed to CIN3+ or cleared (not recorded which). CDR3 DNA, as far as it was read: TGTGCCAGCAGTTCAGGACAGGGGGGTGAG. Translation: CASSSGQGGE. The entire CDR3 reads CASSSGQGGEQFF.